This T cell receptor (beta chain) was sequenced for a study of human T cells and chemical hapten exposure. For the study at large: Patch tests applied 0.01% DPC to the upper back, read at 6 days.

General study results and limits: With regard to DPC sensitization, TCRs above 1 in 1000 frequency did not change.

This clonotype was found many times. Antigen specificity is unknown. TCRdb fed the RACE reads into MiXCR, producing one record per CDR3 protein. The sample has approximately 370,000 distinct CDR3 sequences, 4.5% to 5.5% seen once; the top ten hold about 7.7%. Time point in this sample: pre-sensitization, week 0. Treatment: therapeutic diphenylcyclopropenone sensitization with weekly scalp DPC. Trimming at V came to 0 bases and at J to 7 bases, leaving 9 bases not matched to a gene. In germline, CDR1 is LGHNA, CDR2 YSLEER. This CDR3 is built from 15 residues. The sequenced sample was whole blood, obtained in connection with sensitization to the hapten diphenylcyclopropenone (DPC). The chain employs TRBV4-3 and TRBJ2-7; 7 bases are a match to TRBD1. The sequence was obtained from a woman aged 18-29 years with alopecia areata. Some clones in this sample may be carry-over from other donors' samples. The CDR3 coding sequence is TGCGCCAGCAGCCAAGATTGGGACAGCCTTCGGGAGCAGTACTTC. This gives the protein CASSQDWDSLREQYF.